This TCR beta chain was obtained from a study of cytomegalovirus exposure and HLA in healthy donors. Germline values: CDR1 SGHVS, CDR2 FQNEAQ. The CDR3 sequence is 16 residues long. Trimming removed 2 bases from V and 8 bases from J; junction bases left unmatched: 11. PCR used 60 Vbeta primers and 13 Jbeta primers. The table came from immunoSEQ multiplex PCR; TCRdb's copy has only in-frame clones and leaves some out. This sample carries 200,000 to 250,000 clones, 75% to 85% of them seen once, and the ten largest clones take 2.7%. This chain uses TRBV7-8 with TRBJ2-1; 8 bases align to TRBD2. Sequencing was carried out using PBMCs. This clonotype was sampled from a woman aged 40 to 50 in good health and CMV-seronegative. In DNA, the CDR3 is TGTGCCAGCAGCTTAATAGGGCGGGAGGTGGTGGATGAGCAGTTCTTC. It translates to CASSLIGREVVDEQFF.